The 14 T cell receptor beta chains presented below share a single source sample, sequenced in a study of T cells expressing NK-cell markers. No DNA is given; TCRdb re-called the 5' RACE reads and lists each CDR3 protein once. The sample table sets out approximately 170,000 distinct CDR3 sequences. The sequenced sample consisted of blood T cells: a sorted CD56 or NKG2C T cell subset, CD4+ or CD8+ T cells, or bulk PBMC T cells (not recorded which). The receptors originated from a man between 18 and 69 years old in good health.

This chain joins TRBV7-9 and TRBJ2-1; the D gene TCRdb calls, TRBD2, cannot be checked with no DNA. In germline, CDR1 is SEHNR, CDR2 FQNEAQ (reference sequence). There are 15 residues in the CDR3. The CDR3 sequence: CASSLASGTYNEQFF.

The genes are TRBV28 and TRBJ1-5; TCRdb calls TRBD1, which cannot be checked without DNA. The CDR3 extends over 16 amino acids. From germline, CDR1 is MDHEN and CDR2 SYDVKM. The chain's CDR3 is CASRGGQGWGNQPQHF.

This chain joins TRBV28 and TRBJ2-7; with no DNA, the TCRdb D assignment of TRBD1 cannot be verified. CDR3 length equals 15 residues. The germline V gene encodes CDR1 MDHEN and CDR2 SYDVKM. This CDR3 reads CASRPTQGRGHEQYF.

CDR3 loop: CSATRLAGGFDTQYF. V gene TRBV20-1 combines with J gene TRBJ2-3; TCRdb indicates TRBD2, and absent DNA this call remains unverified. Germline V gene sequence: CDR1 DFQATT, CDR2 SNEGSKA (reference sequence). The CDR3 runs 15 residues.

The genes are TRBV25-1 and TRBJ1-6; TCRdb's D call, TRBD1, is unchecked because there is no DNA. Germline lookup yields CDR1 MGHDK and CDR2 SYGVNS. This CDR3 contains 15 residues. The CDR3: CASSESLGLNSPLHF.

The chain combines TRBV20-1 with TRBJ1-1. Germline loops: CDR1 DFQATT, CDR2 SNEGSKA (reference sequence). The CDR3 is 13 amino acids. The CDR3 here is CSATSGYNTEAFF.

This sequence joins TRBV19 and TRBJ2-1; TCRdb returns TRBD1, unconfirmable since there is no DNA. The CDR3 runs to 14 residues. The germline V gene encodes CDR1 LNHDA and CDR2 SQIVND (reference sequence). The CDR3: CASGSGDLYNEQFF.

The J gene is TRBJ2-7, the V gene TRBV28; absent DNA, TCRdb's TRBD2 call cannot be checked. Germline V gene sequence: CDR1 MDHEN, CDR2 SYDVKM. This CDR3 region has 18 residues. This CDR3 reads CASSGTRTTGPAGGEQYF.

V and J are TRBV6-1 and TRBJ2-5; TCRdb returns TRBD2, unconfirmable since there is no DNA. Germline CDR1 MNHNS, CDR2 SASEGT. There are 18 residues in the CDR3. The CDR3 loop is CASSEEGLAGPWGETQYF.

The rearrangement links TRBV24-1 to TRBJ2-6; lacking DNA, the TRBD1 call made by TCRdb goes unchecked. This CDR3 comprises 16 residues. Germline lookup yields CDR1 KGHDR and CDR2 SFDVKD. This CDR3 reads CATSEWQGAGANVLTF.

V is TRBV6-5 and J is TRBJ1-5; without DNA, the TCRdb call of TRBD1 cannot be checked. The CDR3 sequence is 15 residues long. Per germline, CDR1 MNHEY and CDR2 SVGAGI. The CDR3: CASSYGSGGGQPQHF.

This chain links TRBV27 with TRBJ1-6; TCRdb designates TRBD1, a call that cannot be tested without DNA. This CDR3 has 14 residues. Germline CDR1 MNHEY, CDR2 SMNVEV (reference sequence). The CDR3 reads CASSFGGGTPPLHF.

This sequence joins TRBV11-2 and TRBJ2-7; TCRdb returns TRBD1, unconfirmable since there is no DNA. CDR1 SGHAT and CDR2 FQNNGV come from the germline V gene. This CDR3 region has 14 residues. The CDR3 protein is CASSLDRGQYEQYF.

The chain combines TRBV27 with TRBJ2-3; TCRdb reports TRBD2, a call that lacks DNA to check it against. The CDR3 covers 17 residues. Germline CDR1 is MNHEY and CDR2 is SMNVEV (reference sequence). The CDR3: CASSLLGPFVGTDTQYF.